Listed below are T cell receptor beta chains from one sample, sequenced in a study of T cells in localized non-small cell lung cancer. Libraries were prepared by immunoSEQ multiplex PCR; TCRdb keeps only in-frame clonotypes and omits some of them. The table has 25,000 to 35,000 clones, around 93% seen once. The sequencing here drew on PBMCs, taken before any cancer treatment. The receptors originated from a man aged 35 to 70 with stage II lung adenocarcinoma. The CDR3 runs from the conserved cysteine through the conserved F or W. The D gene is left open where the match is weak. Size is omitted from some rows. Given values are once, few, many or a class for expanded clones.

j_call cdr3_length d_call v_call clone_size cdr3_nt cdr3_aa
TRBJ1-4 17 NA TRBV28 NA TGTGCCAGCAGTCCTGGGTGGATCGGGCAGGGCAACGAAAAACTGTTTTTT CASSPGWIGQGNEKLFF
TRBJ1-2 13 NA TRBV6-5 NA TGTGCCAGCCTTTCCCCTGGTAACTATGGCTACACCTTC CASLSPGNYGYTF
TRBJ1-2 16 NA TRBV19 NA TGTGCCAGTAGTAGGACACTAAGACTTACTAACTATGGCTACACCTTC CASSRTLRLTNYGYTF
TRBJ2-7 15 TRBD1 TRBV19 NA TGTGCCAGTAGTGACCGGGACAGAGACTCCTACGAGCAGTACTTC CASSDRDRDSYEQYF
TRBJ2-1 16 NA TRBV6-5 NA TGTGCCAGCAGTTACCCCTCGGGCAGCGGCGGCAATGAGCAGTTCTTC CASSYPSGSGGNEQFF
TRBJ2-1 13 NA TRBV2 once TGTGCCAGCAGTCCGGCGACTAGCAATGAGCAGTTCTTC CASSPATSNEQFF
TRBJ1-1 13 NA TRBV7-9 NA TGTGCCAGCAGCCGGACGGTGAACACTGAAGCTTTCTTT CASSRTVNTEAFF
TRBJ2-4 15 NA TRBV27 NA TGTGCCACCCGCAGCCCCCTCCGAGCCAAAAACATTCAGTACTTC CATRSPLRAKNIQYF
TRBJ2-5 15 TRBD1 TRBV28 NA TGTGCCAGCAGTTCTCCCGGGACAGGGCAAGAGACCCAGTACTTC CASSSPGTGQETQYF
TRBJ2-1 13 NA TRBV11-3 NA TGTGCCAGCAGCCCGGGCAGGTCAAGGGAGCAGTTCTTC CASSPGRSREQFF
TRBJ2-7 16 TRBD1 TRBV29-1 NA TGCAGCGTTGGAAAGGGACAGGCTCTCCCTGATAGCGAGCAGTACTTC CSVGKGQALPDSEQYF